Following are 16 T cell receptor beta chains from one sample sequenced in a study of T-cell reconstitution after alpha-beta-depleted transplantation in children. Preparation of the TCRbeta library involved a method that used unique molecular identifiers. TCRdb processed the PCR reads anew with MiXCR; each CDR3 protein has one entry. The table records almost 500,000 distinct CDR3 sequences, under 15% of them present only once. Sequencing used PBMCs from the stem cell graft donor, obtained from the stem cell graft. All receptors come from a human donor who donated a stem cell graft to a child with combined immunodeficiency.

This chain uses TRBV4-2 with TRBJ1-2; tentative D call: TRBD1 (5 bases). This CDR3 region has 14 residues. Per the germline V gene, CDR1 is LGHNA and CDR2 is YNFKEQ. The V end was cut by 1 base, the J end by 0 bases, with 6 bases between. The CDR3 nucleotides are TGTGCCAGCAGCCAAGGGGACTCTAACTATGGCTACACCTTC. This translates into CASSQGDSNYGYTF.

In its sample, this clonotype was seen many times. The chain recombines TRBV12-3 or TRBV12-4 with TRBJ1-1; TRBD1 matches 7 bases. Trimming at V came to 5 bases and at J to 9 bases, leaving 12 bases not matched to a gene. This CDR3 is 14 amino acids long. As DNA, the CDR3 is TGTGCCAGCAGTCTACAAGTACGACAGGGCCAAGCTTTCTTT. Translating gives CASSLQVRQGQAFF.

This clonotype was detected only a few times. V gene TRBV12-3 or TRBV12-4 combines with J gene TRBJ1-5; 7 bases align to TRBD1. CDR3 length: 14 amino acids. Trimming removed 5 bases from V and 6 bases from J; junction bases left unmatched: 7. The CDR3 DNA follows: TGTGCCAGCAGTGCGGACAGGCTGGTTCAGCCCCAGCATTTT. This sequence encodes CASSADRLVQPQHF.

This clonotype has a count of ten or more. The rearrangement links TRBV12-3 or TRBV12-4 to TRBJ2-2; D uncertain. The CDR3 loop spans 13 amino acids. V lost 3 bases and J 4 bases, leaving 6 bases between the germline ends. The CDR3 reads CASSFSRTGELFF. CDR3 bases: TGTGCCAGCAGTTTTTCCCGCACCGGGGAGCTGTTTTTT.

The chain recombines TRBV10-3 with TRBJ2-7; D perhaps matches TRBD1 (6 bases). The CDR3 loop spans 15 amino acids. Per the germline V gene, CDR1 is ENHRY and CDR2 is SYGVKD. Trimming removed 8 bases from V and 0 bases from J, with 17 bases in between. This chain's CDR3 is CAIGPQGTPSYEQYF. In DNA, the CDR3 is TGTGCCATCGGCCCTCAGGGGACCCCCTCCTACGAGCAGTACTTC.

Only a few counts were recorded for this clonotype. This chain joins TRBV27 and TRBJ1-2, with a tentative D call TRBD1 (6 bases). The CDR3 totals 16 residues. Germline V gives CDR1 MNHEY, CDR2 SMNVEV (reference sequence). V lost 6 bases to trimming and J lost 8 bases, with 25 bases between them. This CDR3 is CASSSTSLLGAAGYTF. As DNA, the CDR3 is TGTGCCAGCAGCTCGACGAGCCTATTGGGGGCAGCGGGCTACACCTTC.

This sequence joins TRBV9 and TRBJ1-1; D is ambiguous. The CDR3 consists of 13 residues. Trimming removed 0 bases from V and 4 bases from J, with 7 bases in between. The germline gives CDR1 SGDLS, CDR2 YYNGEE. The CDR3 spells CASSVVQATEAFF. As DNA, the CDR3 is TGTGCCAGCAGCGTAGTCCAGGCCACTGAAGCTTTCTTT.

This chain links TRBV12-3 or TRBV12-4 with TRBJ2-3; perhaps TRBD2 as D (6 bases). Trimming left V 6 bases short and J 2 bases short, with 12 bases between. The CDR3 has 14 residues. CDR3: CASSPSANTDTQYF. The CDR3 DNA is TGTGCCAGCAGCCCTAGCGCGAACACAGATACGCAGTATTTT.

In this sample, this clonotype turned up many times. This chain joins TRBV5-5 and TRBJ2-7, with a tentative D call TRBD1 (5 bases). The CDR3 has 13 amino acids. Trimming pared 3 bases from V and 8 bases from J, leaving 15 bases between. Germline V gene lookup returns CDR1 SGHKS and CDR2 YYEKEE (reference sequence). CDR3 in DNA: TGTGCCAGCAGCTCGACTGGGGCCAGCCAGCAGTACTTC. It specifies CASSSTGASQQYF.

J is TRBJ2-3 and V is TRBV5-4; D uncertain. The CDR3 loop spans 17 amino acids. The germline V gene encodes CDR1 SGHNT and CDR2 YYREEE (reference sequence). V dropped 0 bases and J dropped 0 bases, with 14 bases sitting between them. Written as DNA, the CDR3 is TGTGCCAGCAGCTTGGCCCCATTCGGGTATAGCACAGATACGCAGTATTTT. Translating gives CASSLAPFGYSTDTQYF. The whole variable domain, remainder taken from reference TRBV5-4 and TRBJ2-3, is ETGVTQSPTHLIKTRGQQVTLRCSSQSGHNTVSWYQQALGQGPQFIFQYYREEENGRGNFPPRFSGLQFPNYSSELNVNALELDDSALYLCASSLAPFGYSTDTQYFGPGTRLTVL.

This clonotype was observed at least ten times. The V and J genes are TRBV7-6 and TRBJ2-1; no firm D call. The CDR3 runs to 13 residues. The germline CDR1 and CDR2 sequences are SGHVS and FNYEAQ. Between the trimmed V and J ends, which lost 3 bases and 1 base, there was a span of 4 bases. CDR3 DNA: TGTGCCAGCAGCTTCGATTCCTACAATGAGCAGTTCTTC. Residues: CASSFDSYNEQFF. Together with reference TRBV7-6 and TRBJ2-1, the CDR3 gives the full variable domain: GAGVSQSPRYKVTKRGQDVALRCDPISGHVSLYWYRQALGQGPEFLTYFNYEAQQDKSGLPNDRFSAERPEGSISTLTIQRTEQRDSAMYRCASSFDSYNEQFFGPGTRLTVL.

Many counts were recorded for this clonotype. The chain employs TRBV7-2 and TRBJ2-1, with a tentative D call TRBD1 (5 bases). Trimming pared 1 base from V and 6 bases from J, leaving 13 bases between. CDR1 SGHTA and CDR2 FQGNSA come from the germline V gene. CDR3 size: 15 residues. CDR3 sequence (DNA): TGTGCCAGCAGCTTAGGGGCAGGGCTGGTCAATGAGCAGTTCTTC. This translates into CASSLGAGLVNEQFF.

The genes are TRBV20-1 and TRBJ2-1; 9 bases are shared with TRBD2. Germline trimming cut 0 bases from V and 2 bases from J; bases unmatched to any gene: 5. CDR1 and CDR2 from the germline V gene are DFQATT and SNEGSKA (reference sequence). This CDR3 has 16 residues. The CDR3 spells CSARDLRTSAYNEQFF. Written as DNA, the CDR3 is TGCAGTGCTAGAGATCTCAGGACTAGCGCCTACAATGAGCAGTTCTTC.

This chain uses TRBV11-1 with TRBJ1-5, with D possibly matching TRBD1 (6 bases). The CDR3 is 18 residues long. The V and J ends lost 6 bases and 0 bases respectively, with 21 bases between them. Germline V gene data show CDR1 as SGHAT and CDR2 as FQDESV (reference sequence). The CDR3 DNA reads TGTGCCAGCAGTCAGGGGACACCCTTAGAGTATAGCAATCAGCCCCAGCATTTT. This codes for CASSQGTPLEYSNQPQHF.

This clonotype has just a few counts. V and J are TRBV4-3 and TRBJ2-1; the match to TRBD2 covers 10 bases. The CDR3 length is 15 residues. The junction had 4 bases not matched to a gene; V was cut back by 3 bases and J by 5 bases. CDR1 is LGHNA and CDR2 is YSLEER in the germline V gene. This chain's CDR3 is CASSQEGLADNEQFF. CDR3 DNA: TGCGCCAGCAGCCAGGAAGGACTAGCGGACAATGAGCAGTTCTTC.

This clonotype was counted only a few times. The chain employs TRBV9 and TRBJ1-5, with unresolved D. Trimming stripped 2 bases from V and 5 bases from J, with 8 bases between. The CDR3 loop spans 13 amino acids. CDR1 is SGDLS and CDR2 is YYNGEE in the germline V gene. The CDR3 nucleotides are TGTGCCAGCAGCGTTTGGGGTGATCAGCCCCAGCATTTT. It specifies CASSVWGDQPQHF. The whole variable domain, filled in from reference TRBV9 and TRBJ1-5, reads DSGVTQTPKHLITATGQRVTLRCSPRSGDLSVYWYQQSLDQGLQFLIQYYNGEERAKGNILERFSAQQFPDLHSELNLSSLELGDSALYFCASSVWGDQPQHFGDGTRLSIL.